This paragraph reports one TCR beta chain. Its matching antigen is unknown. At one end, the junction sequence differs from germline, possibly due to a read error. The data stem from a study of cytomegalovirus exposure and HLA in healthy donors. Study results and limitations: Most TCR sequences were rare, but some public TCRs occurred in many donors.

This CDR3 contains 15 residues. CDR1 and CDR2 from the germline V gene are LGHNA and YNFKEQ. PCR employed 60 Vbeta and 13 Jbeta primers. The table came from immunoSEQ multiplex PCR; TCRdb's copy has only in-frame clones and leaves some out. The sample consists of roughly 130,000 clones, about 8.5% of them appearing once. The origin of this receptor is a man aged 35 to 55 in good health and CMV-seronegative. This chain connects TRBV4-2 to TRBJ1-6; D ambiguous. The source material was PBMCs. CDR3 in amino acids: CASSQHNSYNSPLHF. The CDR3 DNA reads TGTGCCAGCAGCCAACATAACTCCTATAATTCCCCCCTCCACTTT.